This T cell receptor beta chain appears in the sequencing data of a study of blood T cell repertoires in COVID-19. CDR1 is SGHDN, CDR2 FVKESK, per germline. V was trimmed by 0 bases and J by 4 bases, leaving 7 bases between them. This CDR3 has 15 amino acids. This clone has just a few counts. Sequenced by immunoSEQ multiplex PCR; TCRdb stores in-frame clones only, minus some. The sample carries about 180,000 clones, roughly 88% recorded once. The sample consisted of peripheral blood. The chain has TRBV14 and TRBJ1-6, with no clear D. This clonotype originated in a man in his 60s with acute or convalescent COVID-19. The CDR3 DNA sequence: TGTGCCAGCAGCCAAGACTCACTGTATAATTCACCCCTCCACTTT. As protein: CASSQDSLYNSPLHF.